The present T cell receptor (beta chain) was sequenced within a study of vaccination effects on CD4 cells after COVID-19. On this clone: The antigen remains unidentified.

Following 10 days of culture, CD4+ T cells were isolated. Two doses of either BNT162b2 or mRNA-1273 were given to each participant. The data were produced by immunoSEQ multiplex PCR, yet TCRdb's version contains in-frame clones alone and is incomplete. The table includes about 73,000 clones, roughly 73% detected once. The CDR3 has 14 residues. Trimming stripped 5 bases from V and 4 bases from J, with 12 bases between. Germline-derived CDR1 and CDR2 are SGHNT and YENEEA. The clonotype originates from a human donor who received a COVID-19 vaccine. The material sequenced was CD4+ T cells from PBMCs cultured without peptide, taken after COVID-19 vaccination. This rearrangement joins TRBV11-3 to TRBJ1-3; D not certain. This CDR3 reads CASSLGSQGNTIYF. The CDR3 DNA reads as TGTGCCAGCAGCCTAGGGTCACAGGGAAACACCATATATTTT.